This T cell receptor beta chain was sequenced during a study of T cell repertoires in cytomegalovirus infection. The wider study: As its CMV epitopes, the study selected recently identified HLA-C-restricted and well-studied HLA-B-restricted targets. Public TCR beta signatures indicated both CMV infection and matching HLA type. Study-level results: Individuals carrying CMV plus the relevant HLA were identified by cumulative frequency of public TCR beta families. HLA-C-restricted CMV-specific TCR beta clonotypes prevailed in the ex vivo response.

Using its own MiXCR run on the reads, TCRdb lists one record per CDR3 protein. Among about 570,000 distinct CDR3 sequences listed, under 45% were seen once. In germline, CDR1 is MDHEN, CDR2 SYDVKM. The CDR3 extends over 15 amino acids. J gave up 6 bases and V 5 bases, and 11 bases lay outside the gene matches. Worth noting for this clonotype: Its antigen remains unknown.

Sequenced here: cultured PBMCs, sampled from culture after CMV antigen stimulation. The sequence came from a human donor in good health (CMV status not recorded). Some clones in this sample may be carry-over from other donors' samples. This chain joins TRBV28 and TRBJ1-2; 8 nucleotides align to TRBD1. This chain's CDR3 is CASSPFRDRIHGYTF. The CDR3 DNA sequence: TGTGCCAGCAGTCCATTCCGGGACAGGATACATGGCTACACCTTC.